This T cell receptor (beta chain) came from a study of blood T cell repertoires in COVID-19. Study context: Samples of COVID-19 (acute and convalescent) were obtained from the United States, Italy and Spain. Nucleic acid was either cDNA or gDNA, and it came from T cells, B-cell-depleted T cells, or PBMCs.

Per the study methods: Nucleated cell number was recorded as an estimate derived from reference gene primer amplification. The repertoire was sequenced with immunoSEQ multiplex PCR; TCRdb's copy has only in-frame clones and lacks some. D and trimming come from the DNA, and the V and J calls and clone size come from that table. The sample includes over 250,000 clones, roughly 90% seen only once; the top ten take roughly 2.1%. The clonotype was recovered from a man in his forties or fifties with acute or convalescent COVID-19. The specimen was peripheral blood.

CDR3 region: CASSLALISTDTQYF. The CDR3 DNA sequence: TGTGCCAGCAGCTTAGCCCTAATTAGCACAGATACGCAGTATTTT. The rearrangement links TRBV7-6 to TRBJ2-3; D is unclear. V was pared by 0 bases and J by 0 bases, with 7 bases between. The CDR3 is 15 amino acids. From germline, CDR1 is SGHVS and CDR2 FNYEAQ.